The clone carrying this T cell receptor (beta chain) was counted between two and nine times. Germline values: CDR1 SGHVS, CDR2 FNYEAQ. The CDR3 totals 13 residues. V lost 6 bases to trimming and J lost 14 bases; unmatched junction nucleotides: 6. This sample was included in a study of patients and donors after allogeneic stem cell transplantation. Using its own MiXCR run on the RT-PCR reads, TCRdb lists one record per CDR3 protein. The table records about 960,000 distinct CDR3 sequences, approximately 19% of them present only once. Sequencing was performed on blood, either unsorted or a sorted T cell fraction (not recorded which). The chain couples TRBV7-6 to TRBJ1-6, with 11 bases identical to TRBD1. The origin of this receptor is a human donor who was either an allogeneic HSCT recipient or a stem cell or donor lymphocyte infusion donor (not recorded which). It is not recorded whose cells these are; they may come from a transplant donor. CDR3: CASSGQGARSLHF. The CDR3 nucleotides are TGTGCCAGCAGTGGACAGGGGGCAAGGTCCCTCCACTTT.